Presented here are 18 T cell receptor beta chains from one specimen sequenced in a study of CD8 T cells in Susac syndrome. The authors reverse transcribed roughly 0.5 to 1 ug RNA with random hexamers. From the immunoSEQ multiplex PCR reads, TCRdb called clonotypes with MiXCR, one entry per CDR3 protein. Here the sample spans 350,000 to 550,000 distinct CDR3 sequences, 75% to 90% being singletons. Source material: CD8+ T cells from PBMCs. Receptor source: a human donor with multiple sclerosis.

The chain employs TRBV12-3 or TRBV12-4 and TRBJ2-5, with 13 bases aligning to TRBD2. The length of the CDR3 is 13 residues. V was clipped by 10 bases and J by 5 bases; unmatched bases: 4. Written as DNA, the CDR3 is TGTGCCACGGGACTAGCGGGATTCGAGACCCAGTACTTC. It encodes CATGLAGFETQYF.

The J gene is TRBJ2-1, the V gene TRBV7-2; D remains ambiguous. CDR3 size: 11 residues. Deletions cut 5 bases from V and 11 bases from J, with 10 bases between. Germline V gene data show CDR1 as SGHTA and CDR2 as FQGNSA. CDR3: CASSPFSQQFF. The CDR3, as DNA: TGTGCCAGCAGCCCATTCTCCCAGCAGTTCTTC.

This clonotype was seen just once. The rearrangement links TRBV28 to TRBJ2-4; no clear D gene. CDR3 length: 14 residues. Germline V lookup: CDR1 MDHEN, CDR2 SYDVKM. The V and J ends lost 5 bases and 1 base respectively, with 9 bases between them. As DNA, the CDR3 is TGTGCCAGCAGTGACGTGGGGGCCAAAAACATTCAGTACTTC. It is translated as CASSDVGAKNIQYF.

This rearrangement joins TRBV29-1 to TRBJ2-7, with 7 positions matching TRBD1. In germline, CDR1 is SQVTM, CDR2 ANQGSEA. The V gene end was trimmed by 8 bases and the J gene end by 3 bases; junction bases not matched to a gene: 4. This CDR3 spans 11 amino acids. The CDR3 loop reads CSTQGNYEQYF. The CDR3 coding sequence is TGCAGCACACAGGGGAACTACGAGCAGTACTTC.

The chain links TRBV10-3 to TRBJ2-7; D is undetermined. The germline V gene has CDR1 ENHRY and CDR2 SYGVKD. V lost 3 bases to trimming and J lost 5 bases, with 14 bases between them. There are 14 residues in the CDR3. The CDR3 sequence: CAISDVGLDHEQYF. CDR3 nucleotide sequence: TGTGCCATCAGTGATGTAGGGCTTGACCACGAGCAGTACTTC.

The CDR3 nucleotides read TGTGCCAGCAGTTTAACCGGCCAGGGGGTGTCCTTCGGGGAGCTGTTTTTT. This sequence encodes CASSLTGQGVSFGELFF. The gene calls are TRBV27 and TRBJ2-2; TRBD1 aligns across 7 bases. V lost 2 bases and J lost 7; bases outside the gene matches: 13. Germline assignment: CDR1 MNHEY and CDR2 SMNVEV (reference sequence). This CDR3 has 17 residues.

The chain is built from TRBV30 and TRBJ2-1, with D maybe TRBD1 (6 bases). In germline, CDR1 is GTSNPN, CDR2 SVGIG (reference sequence). V was clipped by 3 bases and J by 9 bases, with 15 bases between them. This CDR3 is 13 amino acids long. The CDR3, as DNA: TGTGCCTGGAGCACAATGGGACATGGTGAGCAGTTCTTC. The encoded protein is CAWSTMGHGEQFF.

The V and J genes are TRBV20-1 and TRBJ1-1, with no clear D. The CDR3 is 13 amino acids. CDR1 DFQATT and CDR2 SNEGSKA come from the germline V gene (reference sequence). Trimming removed 0 bases at V and 4 bases at J, with 9 bases between. This CDR3 is CSARDSWGTEAFF. In DNA form, the CDR3 reads TGCAGTGCTAGAGACAGCTGGGGCACTGAAGCTTTCTTT.

This chain joins TRBV25-1 and TRBJ1-1; no clear D gene. The germline V gene encodes CDR1 MGHDK and CDR2 SYGVNS. The CDR3 runs to 14 residues. Trimming cost V 4 bases and J 1 base, with 10 bases left between them. CDR3 protein: CASSGRPPNTEAFF. As DNA, the CDR3 is TGTGCCAGCAGTGGACGTCCCCCGAACACTGAAGCTTTCTTT.

This clonotype occurred a few times. V is TRBV11-2 and J is TRBJ2-1; D gene ambiguous. The CDR3 spans 12 residues. Trimming cost V 2 bases and J 8 bases, with 7 bases left between them. Looked up from germline, CDR1 is SGHAT and CDR2 is FQNNGV. CDR3 region: CASSLTWDEQFF. The CDR3 DNA is TGTGCCAGCAGCTTAACCTGGGATGAGCAGTTCTTC.

The V gene is TRBV7-9, the J gene TRBJ2-1; no clear D gene. The CDR3 consists of 12 residues. With 2 bases removed from V and 8 bases from J, the gap between germline ends came to 7 bases. Germline assignment: CDR1 SEHNR and CDR2 FQNEAQ (reference sequence). CDR3 loop: CASSLILDEQFF. The DNA for the CDR3 is TGTGCCAGCAGCTTAATATTGGATGAGCAGTTCTTC.

The chain uses TRBV4-1 and TRBJ2-1; the D is unclear. CDR1 is MGHRA, CDR2 YSYEKL, per germline. This CDR3 comprises 16 residues. V gave up 0 bases and J gave up 0 bases, with 9 bases separating them. CDR3 sequence: CASSQDPASSYNEQFF. The CDR3 nucleotides are TGCGCCAGCAGCCAAGATCCAGCGAGCTCCTACAATGAGCAGTTCTTC.

This sequence joins TRBV7-9 and TRBJ1-2; tentative D call: TRBD1 (6 bases). Trimming took off 5 bases at V and 14 bases at J, with 18 bases between the two ends. Germline V CDR1 and CDR2: SEHNR, FQNEAQ (reference sequence). The CDR3 sequence is 12 residues long. CDR3 residues: CASSILQGSNTF. In DNA, the CDR3 is TGTGCCAGCAGCATCCTACAGGGCTCGAATACCTTC.

V usage is TRBV5-1 and J usage is TRBJ2-7; 13 nucleotides align to TRBD2. Germline CDR1 and CDR2: SGHRS and YFSETQ. After removal of 1 base from V and 3 bases from J, the junction contained 13 bases not matched to a gene. This CDR3 contains 19 residues. CDR3 sequence: CASSLKWTSGSIESYEQYF. The CDR3 DNA sequence: TGCGCCAGCAGCTTGAAGTGGACTAGCGGGAGCATTGAGAGCTACGAGCAGTACTTC. The entire variable domain, with the rest obtained from reference TRBV5-1 and TRBJ2-7, is as follows: KAGVTQTPRYLIKTRGQQVTLSCSPISGHRSVSWYQQTPGQGLQFLFEYFSETQRNKGNFPGRFSGRQFSNSRSEMNVSTLELGDSALYLCASSLKWTSGSIESYEQYFGPGTRLTVT.

The chain couples TRBV19 to TRBJ1-1; no clear D gene. The CDR3 has 13 amino acids. From germline, CDR1 is LNHDA and CDR2 SQIVND (reference sequence). The germline V and J ends were trimmed by 5 bases and 3 bases, with 10 bases remaining between them. In DNA form, the CDR3 reads TGTGCCAGTAGTCCACAGATCGACACTGAAGCTTTCTTT. This translates into CASSPQIDTEAFF. Filled out from reference TRBV19 and TRBJ1-1, the complete variable domain reads DGGITQSPKYLFRKEGQNVTLSCEQNLNHDAMYWYRQDPGQGLRLIYYSQIVNDFQKGDIAEGYSVSREKKESFPLTVTSAQKNPTAFYLCASSPQIDTEAFFGQGTRLTVV.

The V and J genes are TRBV27 and TRBJ2-5; D remains unclear. Germline CDR1 MNHEY, CDR2 SMNVEV (reference sequence). Trimming removed 2 bases from V and 2 bases from J, with 18 bases in between. The CDR3 contains 17 residues. CDR3 in DNA: TGTGCCAGCAGTTTAACGTACCCGACCACGCGACAAGAGACCCAGTACTTC. Protein: CASSLTYPTTRQETQYF.

This rearrangement joins TRBV4-1 to TRBJ1-4, with D unresolved. Germline CDR1 reads MGHRA; CDR2 reads YSYEKL. The CDR3 runs to 15 residues. Trimming pared 1 base from V and 8 bases from J, leaving 14 bases between. The DNA for the CDR3 is TGCGCCAGCAGCCAAGGTTTCCAGGTCCAGGAAAAACTGTTTTTT. Translated, it gives CASSQGFQVQEKLFF.

The chain recombines TRBV18 with TRBJ2-3, with D hard to call. The germline V gene encodes CDR1 KGHSH and CDR2 LQKENI. Trimming left V 4 bases short and J 2 bases short, with 10 bases between. The CDR3 runs 14 residues. CDR3 coding DNA: TGTGCCAGCTCACGGTTGCCGGACACAGATACGCAGTATTTT. Translating it yields CASSRLPDTDTQYF.